The text below deals with one T cell receptor beta chain. Its antigen is still unknown. From germline, CDR1 is SQVTM and CDR2 ANQGSEA. The trim removed 5 bases at V and 2 bases at J, leaving 4 bases unmatched. This CDR3 comprises 14 residues. Together with a sample-barcoded 5' primer, a J-beta primer mix was included in a second PCR lasting about 6 to 11 cycles. In TCRdb, the 5' RACE reads were re-called with MiXCR into one record per CDR3 protein. Of about 540,000 distinct CDR3 sequences detected, around 24% appear once; the ten largest clones hold 8.7%. This record comes from a study of blood T cells in healthy people across ages. Across the study: About one barcoded beta molecule was captured per two T cells (by template switching).

Study-level points and caveats: The study lacked donor CMV status, which possibly confounded expanded clonotype changes. PBMCs that were unsorted prevented a conclusive naive versus antigen-experienced comparison.

These data were also reused for a study on T cells of mothers and their children.

The rearrangement uses TRBV29-1 and TRBJ2-2; 8 bases match TRBD1. Specimen: blood. This TCR derives from a boy younger than 18 in good health. As DNA, the CDR3 is TGCAGCGTTCGACAGGGGTCAAACACCGGGGAGCTGTTTTTT. It is translated as CSVRQGSNTGELFF.